This T cell receptor (beta chain) appears in the sequencing data of a study of circulating and synovial CD4+ cells in juvenile arthritis. General study points: Overlap with synovium rose as more T cells were sequenced. Compared with bulk blood, circulating pathogenic-like lymphocytes shared substantially more CDR3 sequences with synovial T cells. Bulk blood CD4 samples held at least an order of magnitude more or fewer genomes than CPL.

This table comes from immunoSEQ multiplex PCR, and its TCRdb copy is limited to in-frame clones, with some not included. The sample lists 36,000 or so clones, approximately 96% occurring once. A remark on this clone: Antigen: not known.

CDR3 length equals 18 residues. V gave up 2 bases and J gave up 0 bases, with 14 bases separating them. CDR1 and CDR2 (germline): MNHEY, SMNVEV (reference sequence). The chain combines TRBV27 with TRBJ2-6, with D possibly matching TRBD2 (5 bases). The TCR sequence derives from a human donor with juvenile idiopathic arthritis. Sequencing was performed on CD4+ T cells from blood. As DNA, the CDR3 is TGTGCCAGCAGTTTAGCTCGGGGAATCCACTCTGGGGCCAACGTCCTGACTTTC. Residues: CASSLARGIHSGANVLTF.